This T cell receptor beta chain comes out of a study of CD8+CD57+ T cells in acquired aplastic anemia (dated by TCRdb to the late 2010s). Background on the whole study: On average, sorted CD4+ and CD8+ cells yielded around 3.1 ug of extracted DNA, with a range of roughly 0.18 to 27.4 ug. Mean read counts for healthy donor samples were about 10 million for CD4+ cells and under 14 million for CD8+ cells. On the study overall, not on this receptor specifically: Although 25 to 30 CD8+ CDR3 sequences were shared by patients and controls, these sequences appeared highly expressed in patients and within the immunodominant clones of patients. Between patients and healthy controls, no significant difference in CD8+ Simpson's diversity was found (P=0.060).

Genomic DNA served as template for TCR beta VDJ combination and CDR3 sequence profiling. An Illumina HiSeq 2000 was used for TCR repertoire sequencing. From the authors' description of their analysis: TRBV/TRBJ rearrangement plots, CDR3 size and DJ length profiles, and Simpson's diversity index were used to assess repertoires. The most abundant DNA sequence in the deep sequencing data was defined as the immunodominant clone. CDR3 amino acid sequences were checked for sharing between subjects and were compared against published repertoires and the VDJdb database. The public reads were run again by TCRdb, first through fastp at Q25 and then through MiXCR, and only productive beta chains were kept. All rows with the same CDR3 protein become a single entry with the most common DNA and genes. In this record, the V and J calls reflect TCRdb's handling and not the investigators' own analysis. The sample table contains over 200,000 distinct CDR3 sequences; only one count was recorded for 60% to 65% of them. 25% to 30% of the sample lies in the top ten.

Concerning this clonotype itself: It has no known antigen specificity. No base-level quality is on record; no much larger clone is a single base apart.

In this study, sorted CD4+ and CD8+ T cells from the blood of healthy subjects and of severe aplastic anemia patients had their TCR repertoires deep-sequenced. Ficoll-Paque density gradient centrifugation was used to isolate peripheral blood mononuclear cells. CD4+ and CD8+ T cells were sorted by FACS or magnetic beads before DNA extraction. The CDR3 spans 16 residues, from the cysteine through the phenylalanine. Of the read, only the CDR3 DNA is kept; its 48 bases are in frame from base 1. As encoded in the germline V gene (reference sequence), CDR1 is LNHNV while CDR2 is YYDKDF. V is trimmed back by 0 bases and J by 6 bases, and the junction contains 8 bases that no gene match accounts for.

The receptor was derived from a human donor in good health. The chain joins TRBV15 to TRBJ1-5; TRBD1 agrees with 7 junctional bases. The sequenced sample consisted of sorted CD4+, CD8+, or CD8+CD57+ T cells (not recorded which) from PBMCs. The bases read TGTGCCACCAGCAGAGATTCCGGGACAGTCGGTCAGCCCCAGCATTTT. Translated, it gives CATSRDSGTVGQPQHF.